The sequence of this TCR beta chain was determined in a study of blood T cell repertoires in COVID-19. Assay used: immunoSEQ multiplex PCR; TCRdb lists only in-frame clones, some missing. The data show over 95,000 clones, with approximately 89% seen just once and roughly 5% held by the top ten. This CDR3 has 12 residues. In germline, CDR1 is SGHDT, CDR2 YYEEEE. V was shortened by 4 bases and J by 6 bases, with 9 bases between the two germline ends. This receptor was taken from a woman aged 55-69 years with COVID-19, enrolled during active disease. This chain connects TRBV5-6 to TRBJ2-3, with D maybe TRBD1 (6 bases). What was sequenced was peripheral blood. In DNA form, the CDR3 reads TGTGCCAGCAGCCACAGGGTGGATACGCAGTATTTT. Residues: CASSHRVDTQYF.